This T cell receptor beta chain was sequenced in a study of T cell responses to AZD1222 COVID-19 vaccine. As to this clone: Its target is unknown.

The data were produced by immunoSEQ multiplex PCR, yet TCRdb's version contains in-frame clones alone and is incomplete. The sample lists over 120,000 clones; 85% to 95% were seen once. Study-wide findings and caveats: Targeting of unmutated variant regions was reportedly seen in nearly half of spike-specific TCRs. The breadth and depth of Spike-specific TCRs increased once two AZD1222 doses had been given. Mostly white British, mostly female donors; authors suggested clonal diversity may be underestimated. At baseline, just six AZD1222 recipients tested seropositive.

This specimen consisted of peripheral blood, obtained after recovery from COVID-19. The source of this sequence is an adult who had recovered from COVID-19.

In DNA form, the CDR3 reads TGCAGCTCTGTCAATAGTGGGAGCTCCTACAATGAGCAGTTCTTC. It is translated as CSSVNSGSSYNEQFF. The V and J genes are TRBV29-1 and TRBJ2-1, with D possibly TRBD2 on 5 matching bases. The CDR3 is made up of 15 amino acids. Per germline, CDR1 SQVTM and CDR2 ANQGSEA. Trimming took off 8 bases at V and 0 bases at J, with 17 bases between the two ends.